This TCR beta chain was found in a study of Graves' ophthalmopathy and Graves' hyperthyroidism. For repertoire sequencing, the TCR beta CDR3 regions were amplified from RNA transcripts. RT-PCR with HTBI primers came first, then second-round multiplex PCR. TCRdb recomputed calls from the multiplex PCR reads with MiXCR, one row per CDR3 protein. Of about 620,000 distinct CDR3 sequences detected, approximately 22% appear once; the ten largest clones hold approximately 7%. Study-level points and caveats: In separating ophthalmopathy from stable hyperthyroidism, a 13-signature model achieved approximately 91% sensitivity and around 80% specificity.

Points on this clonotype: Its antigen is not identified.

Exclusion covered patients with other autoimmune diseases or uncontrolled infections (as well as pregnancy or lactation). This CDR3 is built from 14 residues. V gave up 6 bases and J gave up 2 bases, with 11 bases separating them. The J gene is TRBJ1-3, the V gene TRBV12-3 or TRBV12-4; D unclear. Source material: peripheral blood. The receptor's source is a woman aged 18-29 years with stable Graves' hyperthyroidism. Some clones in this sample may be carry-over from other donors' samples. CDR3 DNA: TGTGCCAGCAGCCACTTTAATACTGGAAACACCATATATTTT. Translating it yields CASSHFNTGNTIYF.